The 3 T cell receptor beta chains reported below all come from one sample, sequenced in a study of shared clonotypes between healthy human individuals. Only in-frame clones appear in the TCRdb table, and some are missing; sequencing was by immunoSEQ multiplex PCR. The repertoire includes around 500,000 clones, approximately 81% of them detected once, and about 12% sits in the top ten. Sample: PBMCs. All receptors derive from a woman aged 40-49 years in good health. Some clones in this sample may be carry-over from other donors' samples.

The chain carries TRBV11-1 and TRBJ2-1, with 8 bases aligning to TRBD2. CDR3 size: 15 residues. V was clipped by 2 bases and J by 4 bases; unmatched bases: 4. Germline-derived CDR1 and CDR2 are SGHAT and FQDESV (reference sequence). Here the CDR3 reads CASSLSGGRYNEQFF. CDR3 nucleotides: TGTGCCAGCAGCTTATCGGGCGGGAGGTACAATGAGCAGTTCTTC.

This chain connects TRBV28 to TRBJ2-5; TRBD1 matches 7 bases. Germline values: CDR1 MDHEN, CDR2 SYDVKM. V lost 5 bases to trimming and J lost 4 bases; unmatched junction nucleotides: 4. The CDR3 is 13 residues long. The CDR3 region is CASSDRVSETQYF. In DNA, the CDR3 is TGTGCCAGCAGTGACAGGGTTTCAGAGACCCAGTACTTC.

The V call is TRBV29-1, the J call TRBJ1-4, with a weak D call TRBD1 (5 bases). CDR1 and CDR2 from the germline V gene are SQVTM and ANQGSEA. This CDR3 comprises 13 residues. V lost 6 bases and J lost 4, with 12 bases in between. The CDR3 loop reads CSVGGESNEKLFF. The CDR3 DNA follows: TGCAGCGTCGGAGGGGAAAGTAATGAAAAACTGTTTTTT. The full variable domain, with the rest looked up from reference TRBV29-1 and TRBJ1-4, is SAVISQKPSRDICQRGTSLTIQCQVDSQVTMMFWYRQQPGQSLTLIATANQGSEATYESGFVIDKFPISRPNLTFSTLTVSNMSPEDSSIYLCSVGGESNEKLFFGSGTQLSVL.